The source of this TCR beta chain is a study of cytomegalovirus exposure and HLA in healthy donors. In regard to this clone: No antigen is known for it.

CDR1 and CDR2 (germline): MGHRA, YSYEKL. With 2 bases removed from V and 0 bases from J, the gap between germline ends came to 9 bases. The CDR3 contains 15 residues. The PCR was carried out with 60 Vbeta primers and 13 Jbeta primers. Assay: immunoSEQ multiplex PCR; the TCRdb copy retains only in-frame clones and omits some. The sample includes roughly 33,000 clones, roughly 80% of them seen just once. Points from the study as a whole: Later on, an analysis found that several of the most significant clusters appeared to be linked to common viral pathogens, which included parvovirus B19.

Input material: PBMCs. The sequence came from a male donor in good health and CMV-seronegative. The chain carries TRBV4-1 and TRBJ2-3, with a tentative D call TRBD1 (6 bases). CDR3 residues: CASSQLQGSTDTQYF. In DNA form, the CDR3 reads TGCGCCAGCAGCCAACTACAGGGTAGCACAGATACGCAGTATTTT.